The T cell receptor beta chain described here comes from a study of T cell responses to AZD1222 COVID-19 vaccine. Clones were read by immunoSEQ multiplex PCR, and TCRdb kept only the in-frame ones, dropping some. The sample consists of more than 150,000 clones, 92% of them appearing once. The germline gives CDR1 SGHVS, CDR2 FNYEAQ. V gave up 4 bases and J gave up 4 bases; unmatched junction bases: 14. This CDR3 spans 17 amino acids. As for this clone: Its antigen is unknown.

Overall study results and limits: Spike as a whole was targeted by vaccine-associated CD4 TCRs, dominant at 160-218 and 743-854.

Source: peripheral blood, taken 28 days after the second AZD1222 dose. This receptor was obtained from an adult who received the AZD1222 COVID-19 vaccine. V and J are TRBV7-6 and TRBJ2-7; TRBD1 aligns across 9 bases. The CDR3 loop reads CASSSILSGQGYYEQYF. The CDR3 bases are TGTGCCAGCAGCTCCATCCTCTCGGGACAGGGCTATTACGAGCAGTACTTC. The full variable domain, with the rest looked up from reference TRBV7-6 and TRBJ2-7, is GAGVSQSPRYKVTKRGQDVALRCDPISGHVSLYWYRQALGQGPEFLTYFNYEAQQDKSGLPNDRFSAERPEGSISTLTIQRTEQRDSAMYRCASSSILSGQGYYEQYFGPGTRLTVT.